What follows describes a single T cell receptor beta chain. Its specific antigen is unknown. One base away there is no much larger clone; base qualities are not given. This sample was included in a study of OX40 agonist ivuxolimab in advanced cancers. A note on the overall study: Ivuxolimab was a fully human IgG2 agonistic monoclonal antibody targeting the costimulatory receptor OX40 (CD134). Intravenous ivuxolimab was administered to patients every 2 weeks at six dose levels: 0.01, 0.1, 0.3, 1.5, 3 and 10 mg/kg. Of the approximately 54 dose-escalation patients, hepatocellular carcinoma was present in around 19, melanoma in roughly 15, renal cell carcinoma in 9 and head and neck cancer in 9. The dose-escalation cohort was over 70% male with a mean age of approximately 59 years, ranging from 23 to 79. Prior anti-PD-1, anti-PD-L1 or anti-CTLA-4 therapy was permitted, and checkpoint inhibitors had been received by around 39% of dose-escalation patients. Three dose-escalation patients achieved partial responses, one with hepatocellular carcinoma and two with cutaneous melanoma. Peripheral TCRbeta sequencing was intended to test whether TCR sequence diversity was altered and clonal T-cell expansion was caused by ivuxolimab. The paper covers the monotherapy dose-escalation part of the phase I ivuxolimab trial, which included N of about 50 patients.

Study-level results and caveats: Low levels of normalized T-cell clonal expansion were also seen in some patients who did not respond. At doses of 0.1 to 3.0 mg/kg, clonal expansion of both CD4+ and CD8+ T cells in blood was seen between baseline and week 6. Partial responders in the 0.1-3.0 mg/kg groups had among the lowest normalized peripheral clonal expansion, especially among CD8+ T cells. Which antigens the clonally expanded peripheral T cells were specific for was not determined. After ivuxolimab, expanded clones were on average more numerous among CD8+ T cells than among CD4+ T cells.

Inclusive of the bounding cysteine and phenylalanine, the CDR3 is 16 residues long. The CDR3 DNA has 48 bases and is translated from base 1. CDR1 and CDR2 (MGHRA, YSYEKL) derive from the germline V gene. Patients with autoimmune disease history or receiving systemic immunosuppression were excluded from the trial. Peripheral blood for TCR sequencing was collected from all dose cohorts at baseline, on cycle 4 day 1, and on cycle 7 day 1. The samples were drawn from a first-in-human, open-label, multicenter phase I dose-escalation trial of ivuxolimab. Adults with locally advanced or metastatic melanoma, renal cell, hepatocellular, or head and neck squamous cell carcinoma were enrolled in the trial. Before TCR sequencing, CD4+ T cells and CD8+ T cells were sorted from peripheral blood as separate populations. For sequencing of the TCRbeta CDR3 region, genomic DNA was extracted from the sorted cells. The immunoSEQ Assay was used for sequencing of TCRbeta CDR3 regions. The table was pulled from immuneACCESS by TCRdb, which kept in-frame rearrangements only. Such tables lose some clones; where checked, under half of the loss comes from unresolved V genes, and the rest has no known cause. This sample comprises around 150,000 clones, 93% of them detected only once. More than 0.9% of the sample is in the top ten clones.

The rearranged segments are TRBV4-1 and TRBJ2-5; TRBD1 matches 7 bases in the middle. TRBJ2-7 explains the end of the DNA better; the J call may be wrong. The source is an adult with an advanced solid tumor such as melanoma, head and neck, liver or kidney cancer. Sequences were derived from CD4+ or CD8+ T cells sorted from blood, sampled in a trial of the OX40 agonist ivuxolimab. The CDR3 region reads CASSQGRGQSSYEQYF. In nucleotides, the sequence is TGCGCCAGCAGCCAAGGACGGGGACAGAGCTCCTACGAGCAGTACTTC.